This T cell receptor (beta chain) emerged from a study of blood T cells in healthy people across ages. Study-wide findings and caveats: Comparison with aged donors showed that long-lived donors had more naive CD4+ cells and higher diversity. A roughly linear age-dependent decrease characterized TCR beta diversity per million T cells.

With a J-beta primer mix and a sample-barcoded 5' primer, a second PCR ran 7 to 11 cycles. Via MiXCR, TCRdb re-called the 5' RACE reads, giving one row per CDR3 protein. The sample has under 1,100,000 distinct CDR3 sequences; around 27% are singletons. Unmatched junction bases numbered 5, after V lost 3 bases and J lost 4 bases. The CDR3 has 15 residues. The germline V gene encodes CDR1 SGHTA and CDR2 FQGNSA. Only a few counts were recorded for this clonotype. As yet, its antigen is unknown. The sample was also linked to a second study, of T cells of mothers and their children. Per that study: With unrelated pairs as the comparison, related mother-child pairs had a slightly higher overlap that was not significant.

J is TRBJ2-3 and V is TRBV7-2; 9 bases line up with TRBD2. The source is a girl aged 2-15 years in good health. Sequenced: blood. CDR3 amino acids: CASSFGGRAADTQYF. DNA for the CDR3: TGTGCCAGCAGCTTCGGCGGGAGGGCCGCAGATACGCAGTATTTT.